There are a few counts of the clone carrying this TCR beta chain. No antigen is known for it. The sample belongs to a study of cytotoxic CD8 clonotypes in ibrutinib-treated CLL. In the study overall: Mean per-sample yields comprised roughly 260,000 productive templates and tens of thousands of productive rearrangements.

Looked up from germline, CDR1 is SGHRS and CDR2 is YFSETQ. V dropped 4 bases and J dropped 5 bases, with 7 bases sitting between them. The CDR3 covers 11 residues. Cryopreserved PBMCs yielded approximately 2 micrograms of genomic DNA for TCR beta libraries. Sequenced by immunoSEQ multiplex PCR; TCRdb stores in-frame clones only, minus some. The table records approximately 200,000 clones, over 60% of them present only once. Points from the study as a whole: At the start, clonality exceeded age-matched healthy donors and followed circulating CD8+ T-cell counts.

The TCR was taken from a human donor with chronic lymphocytic leukemia. The chain joins TRBV5-1 to TRBJ2-7; no definite D call. The material was PBMCs, obtained after 24 months of ibrutinib treatment. The CDR3: CASSISDEQYF. In DNA form, the CDR3 reads TGCGCCAGCAGCATCTCGGACGAGCAGTACTTC.